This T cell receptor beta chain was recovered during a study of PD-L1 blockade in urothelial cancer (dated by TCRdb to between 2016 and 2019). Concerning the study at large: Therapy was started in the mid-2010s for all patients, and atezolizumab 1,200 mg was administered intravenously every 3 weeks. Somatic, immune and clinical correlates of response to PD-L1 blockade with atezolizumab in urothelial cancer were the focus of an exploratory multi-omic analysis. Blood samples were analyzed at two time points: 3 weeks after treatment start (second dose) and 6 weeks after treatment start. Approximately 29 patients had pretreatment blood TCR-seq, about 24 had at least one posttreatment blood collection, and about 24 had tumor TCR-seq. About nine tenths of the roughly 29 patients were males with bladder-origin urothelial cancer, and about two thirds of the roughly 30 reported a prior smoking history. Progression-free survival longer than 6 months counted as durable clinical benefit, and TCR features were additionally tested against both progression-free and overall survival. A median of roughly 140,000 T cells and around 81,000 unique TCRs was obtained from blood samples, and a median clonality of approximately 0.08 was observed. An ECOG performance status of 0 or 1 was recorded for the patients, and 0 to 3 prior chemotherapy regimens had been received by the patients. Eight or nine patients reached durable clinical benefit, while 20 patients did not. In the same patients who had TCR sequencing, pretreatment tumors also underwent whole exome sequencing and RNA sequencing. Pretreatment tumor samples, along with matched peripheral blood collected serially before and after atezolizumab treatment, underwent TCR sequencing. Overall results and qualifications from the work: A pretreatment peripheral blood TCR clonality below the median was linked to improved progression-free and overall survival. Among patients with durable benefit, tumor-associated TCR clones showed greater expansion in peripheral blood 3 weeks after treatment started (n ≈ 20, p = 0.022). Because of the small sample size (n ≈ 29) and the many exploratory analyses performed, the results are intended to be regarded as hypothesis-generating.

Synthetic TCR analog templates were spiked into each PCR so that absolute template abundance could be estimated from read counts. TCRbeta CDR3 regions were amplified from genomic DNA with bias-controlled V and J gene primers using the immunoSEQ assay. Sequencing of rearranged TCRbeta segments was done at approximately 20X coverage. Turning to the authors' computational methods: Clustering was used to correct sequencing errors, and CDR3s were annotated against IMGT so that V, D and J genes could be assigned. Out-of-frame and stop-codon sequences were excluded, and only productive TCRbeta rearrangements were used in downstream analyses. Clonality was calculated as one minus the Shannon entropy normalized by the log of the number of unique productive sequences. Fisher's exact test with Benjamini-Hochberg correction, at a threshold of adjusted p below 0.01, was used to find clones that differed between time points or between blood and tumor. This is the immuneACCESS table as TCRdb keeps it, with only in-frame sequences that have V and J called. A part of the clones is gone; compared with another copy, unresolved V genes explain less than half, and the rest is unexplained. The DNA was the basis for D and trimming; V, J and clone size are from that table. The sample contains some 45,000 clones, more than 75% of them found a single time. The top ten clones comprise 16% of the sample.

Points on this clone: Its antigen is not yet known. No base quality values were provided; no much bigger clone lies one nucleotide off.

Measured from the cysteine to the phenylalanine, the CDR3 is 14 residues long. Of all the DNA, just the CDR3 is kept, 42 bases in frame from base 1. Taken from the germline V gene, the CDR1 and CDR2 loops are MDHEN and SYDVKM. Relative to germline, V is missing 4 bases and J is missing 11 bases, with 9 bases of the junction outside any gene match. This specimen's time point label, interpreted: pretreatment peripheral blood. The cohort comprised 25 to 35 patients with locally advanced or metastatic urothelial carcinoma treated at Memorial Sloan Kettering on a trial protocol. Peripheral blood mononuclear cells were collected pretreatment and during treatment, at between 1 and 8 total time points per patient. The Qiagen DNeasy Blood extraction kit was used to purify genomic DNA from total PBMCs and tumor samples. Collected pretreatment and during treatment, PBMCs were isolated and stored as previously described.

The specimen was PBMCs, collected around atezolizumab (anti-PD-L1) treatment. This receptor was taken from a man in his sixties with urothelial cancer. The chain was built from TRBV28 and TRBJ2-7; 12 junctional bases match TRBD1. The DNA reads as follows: TGTGCCAGCAGTTCCCCGGGACAGGGGGCCACCAAGTACTTC. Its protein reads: CASSSPGQGATKYF.